This T cell receptor (beta chain) came from a study of T cell changes during pregnancy in multiple sclerosis. Trimming removed 1 base from V and 5 bases from J; junction bases left unmatched: 0. Germline-derived CDR1 and CDR2 are LGHNT and FRNRAP. The CDR3 has 15 amino acids. Repertoires were generated with immunoSEQ multiplex PCR, while TCRdb's copy carries only in-frame clones and drops some. The sample consists of tens of thousands of clones, around 89% of them appearing once. The input for sequencing was CD4+ T cells from peripheral blood mononuclear cells, taken in the first trimester of pregnancy. The rearrangement uses TRBV12-5 and TRBJ2-1; TRBD2 matches at 12 bases. The sequence came from a female donor in good health, enrolled as a control in a pregnancy study. This chain's CDR3 is CASGLGTSGDNEQFF. CDR3 in DNA: TGTGCTAGTGGTTTGGGGACTAGCGGGGACAATGAGCAGTTCTTC. The full variable domain, completed using reference TRBV12-5 and TRBJ2-1, is DARVTQTPRHKVTEMGQEVTMRCQPILGHNTVFWYRQTMMQGLELLAYFRNRAPLDDSGMPKDRFSAEMPDATLATLKIQPSEPRDSAVYFCASGLGTSGDNEQFFGPGTRLTVL.